Listed here is a single T cell receptor (beta chain). Germline CDR1 reads SGHRS; CDR2 reads YFSETQ. Between the trimmed V and J ends, which lost 2 bases and 2 bases, there was a span of 8 bases. The CDR3 covers 13 residues. This entry belongs to a study of blood T cell repertoires in COVID-19. Sequenced by immunoSEQ multiplex PCR; TCRdb stores in-frame clones only, minus some. The sample has 250,000 or so clones; 75% to 90% are singletons. This clonotype was sampled from a man between 25 and 39 years old with active or convalescent COVID-19. Sequencing input: peripheral blood. The rearrangement uses TRBV5-1 and TRBJ2-7; D is unclear. The CDR3 here is CASSFEVPYEQYF. The CDR3 nucleotides read TGCGCCAGCAGCTTCGAGGTCCCCTACGAGCAGTACTTC. The whole variable domain, filled in from reference TRBV5-1 and TRBJ2-7, reads KAGVTQTPRYLIKTRGQQVTLSCSPISGHRSVSWYQQTPGQGLQFLFEYFSETQRNKGNFPGRFSGRQFSNSRSEMNVSTLELGDSALYLCASSFEVPYEQYFGPGTRLTVT.